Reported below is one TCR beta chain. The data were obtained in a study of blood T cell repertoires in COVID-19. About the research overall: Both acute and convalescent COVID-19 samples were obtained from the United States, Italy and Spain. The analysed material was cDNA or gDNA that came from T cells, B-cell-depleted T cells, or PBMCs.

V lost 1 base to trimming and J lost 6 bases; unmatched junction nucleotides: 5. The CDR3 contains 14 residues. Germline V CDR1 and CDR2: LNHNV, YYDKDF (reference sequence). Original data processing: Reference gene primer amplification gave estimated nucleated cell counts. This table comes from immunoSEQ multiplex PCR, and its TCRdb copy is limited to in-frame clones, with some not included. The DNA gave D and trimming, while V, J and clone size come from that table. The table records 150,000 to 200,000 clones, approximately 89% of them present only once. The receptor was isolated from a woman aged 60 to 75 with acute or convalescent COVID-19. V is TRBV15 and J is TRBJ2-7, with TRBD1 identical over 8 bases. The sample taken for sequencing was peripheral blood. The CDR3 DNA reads TGTGCCACCAGCAGAGCTAATACAGGGGGCGAGCAGTACTTC. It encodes CATSRANTGGEQYF.